What follows are 18 T cell receptor beta chains derived from one specimen sequenced in a study of shared clonotypes between healthy human individuals. TCRdb keeps only in-frame clones here, not all; method: immunoSEQ multiplex PCR. The sample consists of about 1 million clones, around 75% of them appearing once. Sequences were obtained from memory CD4+ T cells sorted from blood. The subset: CD45RA-negative fraction. The receptors were gathered from a man aged 18-30 years in good health.

This clone was picked up a small number of times. V is TRBV6-5 and J is TRBJ1-1, with 7 positions matching TRBD1. The germline V gene has CDR1 MNHEY and CDR2 SVGAGI. This CDR3 comprises 14 residues. The trim removed 7 bases at V and 5 bases at J, leaving 10 bases unmatched. CDR3 bases: TGTGCCAGCACCTTACTGGCAGGGGGGACTGAAGCTTTCTTT. Translated: CASTLLAGGTEAFF.

The table lists this clone with a count of one. V is TRBV9 and J is TRBJ1-3, with TRBD1 matching 9 bases. CDR1 SGDLS and CDR2 YYNGEE come from the germline V gene. CDR3 length equals 15 residues. Germline trimming cut 3 bases from V and 4 bases from J; bases unmatched to any gene: 5. The chain's CDR3 is CASSASGQGGNTIYF. Written as DNA, the CDR3 is TGTGCCAGCAGCGCATCGGGACAGGGAGGAAACACCATATATTTT.

The J gene is TRBJ2-5, the V gene TRBV7-2; maybe TRBD2 (6 bases). The V gene lost 1 base and the J gene lost 11 bases, with 14 bases spanning the gap. The CDR3 loop spans 13 amino acids. The germline gives CDR1 SGHTA, CDR2 FQGNSA. The chain's CDR3 is CASSLGGDSIQYF. CDR3 bases: TGTGCCAGCAGCTTAGGCGGGGACTCTATTCAGTACTTC.

The rearrangement links TRBV2 to TRBJ1-4; 8 bases fit TRBD1. V was pared by 6 bases and J by 1 base, with 7 bases of the junction left unmatched. The CDR3 contains 16 residues. Germline assignment: CDR1 SNHLY and CDR2 FYNNEI. CDR3 amino acids: CASSLTRGLTNEKLFF. The CDR3 region has the DNA TGTGCCAGCAGCCTCACCAGGGGGCTAACTAATGAAAAACTGTTTTTT.

This sequence joins TRBV11-3 and TRBJ2-2; TRBD1 agrees at 9 bases. This CDR3 comprises 15 residues. J gave up 4 bases and V 4 bases, and 4 bases lay outside the gene matches. From germline, CDR1 is SGHNT and CDR2 YENEEA. CDR3 sequence: CASSSGQGITGELFF. In nucleotides, the CDR3 is TGTGCCAGCAGCTCGGGACAGGGAATCACCGGGGAGCTGTTTTTT.

This clone was seen only once. The sample contains more than one DNA sequence encoding this CDR3. V usage is TRBV6-1 and J usage is TRBJ2-1, with 9 bases that match TRBD2. The germline V gene encodes CDR1 MNHNS and CDR2 SASEGT. The junction had 5 bases not matched to a gene; V was cut back by 6 bases and J by 2 bases. The length of the CDR3 is 15 residues. The DNA for the CDR3 is TGTGCCAGCAGGCTCAGCGGGGGGCCCTACAATGAGCAGTTCTTC. Amino acid sequence: CASRLSGGPYNEQFF.

The gene calls are TRBV4-1 and TRBJ1-3, with D hard to call. This CDR3 has 19 amino acids. CDR1 and CDR2 from the germline V gene are MGHRA and YSYEKL. Trimming took off 0 bases at V and 0 bases at J, with 18 bases between the two ends. The CDR3 protein is CASSQDSTSRLLSGNTIYF. CDR3 in DNA: TGCGCCAGCAGCCAAGATAGTACGTCGAGGCTTCTCTCTGGAAACACCATATATTTT.

The chain's CDR3 is CASSLESSGRNEQFF. The CDR3 coding sequence is TGCGCCAGCAGCTTGGAATCTAGCGGGAGGAATGAGCAGTTCTTC. The rearrangement links TRBV5-1 to TRBJ2-1, with 11 bases matching TRBD2. Trimming cost V 0 bases and J 7 bases; bases outside gene matches: 3. The length of the CDR3 is 15 residues. Germline CDR1 is SGHRS and CDR2 is YFSETQ. Filled out from reference TRBV5-1 and TRBJ2-1, the complete variable domain reads KAGVTQTPRYLIKTRGQQVTLSCSPISGHRSVSWYQQTPGQGLQFLFEYFSETQRNKGNFPGRFSGRQFSNSRSEMNVSTLELGDSALYLCASSLESSGRNEQFFGPGTRLTVL.

This chain joins TRBV7-2 and TRBJ2-3; the D gene is possibly TRBD2 (6 bases). V was trimmed by 5 bases and J by 3 bases, leaving 9 bases between them. The CDR3 spans 13 residues. The germline gives CDR1 SGHTA, CDR2 FQGNSA. CDR3 bases: TGTGCCAGCAGCGAGCGGGTGACAGATACGCAGTATTTT. Protein sequence: CASSERVTDTQYF.

The genes are TRBV18 and TRBJ2-5; no clear D gene. CDR1 and CDR2 (germline): KGHSH, LQKENI. Trimming cost V 3 bases and J 2 bases, with 10 bases left between them. The CDR3 has 14 residues. Here the CDR3 reads CASSPQMNQETQYF. The CDR3 DNA reads TGTGCCAGCTCACCTCAGATGAATCAAGAGACCCAGTACTTC.

This clone came up once. This chain links TRBV28 with TRBJ2-7; possibly TRBD1 for D (5 bases). Germline values: CDR1 MDHEN, CDR2 SYDVKM. The CDR3 runs 11 residues. V was clipped by 6 bases and J by 6 bases, with 9 bases between them. The CDR3 region is CASSHRFEQYF. As DNA, the CDR3 is TGTGCCAGCAGCCACAGGTTCGAGCAGTACTTC. The variable domain in full, completed from reference TRBV28 and TRBJ2-7, reads DVKVTQSSRYLVKRTGEKVFLECVQDMDHENMFWYRQDPGLGLRLIYFSYDVKMKEKGDIPEGYSVSREKKERFSLILESASTNQTSMYLCASSHRFEQYFGPGTRLTVT.

This chain joins TRBV9 and TRBJ2-5; 7 bases map to TRBD2. V was pared by 3 bases and J by 3 bases, with 5 bases of the junction left unmatched. CDR1 SGDLS and CDR2 YYNGEE come from the germline V gene. The CDR3 sequence is 14 residues long. CDR3 sequence: CASSALAAEETQYF. CDR3 in DNA: TGTGCCAGCAGCGCGCTAGCGGCGGAAGAGACCCAGTACTTC. The full variable domain, its missing parts supplied by reference TRBV9 and TRBJ2-5, is DSGVTQTPKHLITATGQRVTLRCSPRSGDLSVYWYQQSLDQGLQFLIQYYNGEERAKGNILERFSAQQFPDLHSELNLSSLELGDSALYFCASSALAAEETQYFGPGTRLLVL.

V gene TRBV7-9 combines with J gene TRBJ1-1; no clear D gene. The CDR3 extends over 12 amino acids. The V and J ends lost 1 base and 6 bases respectively, with 6 bases between them. Germline lookup yields CDR1 SEHNR and CDR2 FQNEAQ (reference sequence). CDR3 sequence reads: CASSLDFAEAFF. The CDR3 DNA is TGTGCCAGCAGCTTAGATTTCGCTGAAGCTTTCTTT. Full variable domain (remainder filled in from reference TRBV7-9 and TRBJ1-1): DTGVSQNPRHKITKRGQNVTFRCDPISEHNRLYWYRQTLGQGPEFLTYFQNEAQLEKSRLLSDRFSAERPKGSFSTLEIQRTEQGDSAMYLCASSLDFAEAFFGQGTRLTVV.

V is TRBV7-9 and J is TRBJ2-7, with a weak D call TRBD1 (6 bases). Trimming left V 5 bases short and J 3 bases short, with 11 bases between. The length of the CDR3 is 13 residues. Germline V lookup: CDR1 SEHNR, CDR2 FQNEAQ (reference sequence). The CDR3 loop is CASSPGQYYEQYF. CDR3 coding DNA: TGTGCCAGCAGCCCCGGACAGTACTACGAGCAGTACTTC.

The CDR3, as DNA: TGTGCCACCAGCAGAGCCGGACCCACAGATACGCAGTATTTT. Translated, it gives CATSRAGPTDTQYF. The rearrangement links TRBV15 to TRBJ2-3, with no clear D. The V gene lost 1 base and the J gene lost 2 bases, with 7 bases spanning the gap. Per germline, CDR1 LNHNV and CDR2 YYDKDF (reference sequence). This CDR3 spans 14 amino acids.

The rearrangement joins TRBV5-1 to TRBJ2-5; 8 bases are a match to TRBD1. J was trimmed by 7 bases and V by 4 bases; bases with no gene match: 6. The CDR3 is 13 amino acids. From germline, CDR1 is SGHRS and CDR2 YFSETQ. In DNA, the CDR3 is TGCGCCAGCAGCCCGGACAGGGTTGGGACCCAGTACTTC. This codes for CASSPDRVGTQYF.

The table lists this clone with a few counts. Other DNA variants within this sample encode the same CDR3. The rearrangement links TRBV5-1 to TRBJ1-1; D not resolved. The CDR3 is 13 residues long. The V gene lost 2 bases and the J gene lost 1 base, with 6 bases spanning the gap. Looked up from germline, CDR1 is SGHRS and CDR2 is YFSETQ. The CDR3 here is CASSFDRNTEAFF. The CDR3, as DNA: TGCGCCAGCAGCTTCGATAGGAACACTGAAGCTTTCTTT.

This clone was counted a single time. The rearrangement joins TRBV28 to TRBJ1-5; unclear D gene. The V end was cut by 3 bases, the J end by 3 bases, with 6 bases between. The germline V gene has CDR1 MDHEN and CDR2 SYDVKM. The CDR3 sequence is 13 residues long. The CDR3 nucleotides are TGTGCCAGCAGTTTCCGGTACAATCAGCCCCAGCATTTT. It is translated as CASSFRYNQPQHF.